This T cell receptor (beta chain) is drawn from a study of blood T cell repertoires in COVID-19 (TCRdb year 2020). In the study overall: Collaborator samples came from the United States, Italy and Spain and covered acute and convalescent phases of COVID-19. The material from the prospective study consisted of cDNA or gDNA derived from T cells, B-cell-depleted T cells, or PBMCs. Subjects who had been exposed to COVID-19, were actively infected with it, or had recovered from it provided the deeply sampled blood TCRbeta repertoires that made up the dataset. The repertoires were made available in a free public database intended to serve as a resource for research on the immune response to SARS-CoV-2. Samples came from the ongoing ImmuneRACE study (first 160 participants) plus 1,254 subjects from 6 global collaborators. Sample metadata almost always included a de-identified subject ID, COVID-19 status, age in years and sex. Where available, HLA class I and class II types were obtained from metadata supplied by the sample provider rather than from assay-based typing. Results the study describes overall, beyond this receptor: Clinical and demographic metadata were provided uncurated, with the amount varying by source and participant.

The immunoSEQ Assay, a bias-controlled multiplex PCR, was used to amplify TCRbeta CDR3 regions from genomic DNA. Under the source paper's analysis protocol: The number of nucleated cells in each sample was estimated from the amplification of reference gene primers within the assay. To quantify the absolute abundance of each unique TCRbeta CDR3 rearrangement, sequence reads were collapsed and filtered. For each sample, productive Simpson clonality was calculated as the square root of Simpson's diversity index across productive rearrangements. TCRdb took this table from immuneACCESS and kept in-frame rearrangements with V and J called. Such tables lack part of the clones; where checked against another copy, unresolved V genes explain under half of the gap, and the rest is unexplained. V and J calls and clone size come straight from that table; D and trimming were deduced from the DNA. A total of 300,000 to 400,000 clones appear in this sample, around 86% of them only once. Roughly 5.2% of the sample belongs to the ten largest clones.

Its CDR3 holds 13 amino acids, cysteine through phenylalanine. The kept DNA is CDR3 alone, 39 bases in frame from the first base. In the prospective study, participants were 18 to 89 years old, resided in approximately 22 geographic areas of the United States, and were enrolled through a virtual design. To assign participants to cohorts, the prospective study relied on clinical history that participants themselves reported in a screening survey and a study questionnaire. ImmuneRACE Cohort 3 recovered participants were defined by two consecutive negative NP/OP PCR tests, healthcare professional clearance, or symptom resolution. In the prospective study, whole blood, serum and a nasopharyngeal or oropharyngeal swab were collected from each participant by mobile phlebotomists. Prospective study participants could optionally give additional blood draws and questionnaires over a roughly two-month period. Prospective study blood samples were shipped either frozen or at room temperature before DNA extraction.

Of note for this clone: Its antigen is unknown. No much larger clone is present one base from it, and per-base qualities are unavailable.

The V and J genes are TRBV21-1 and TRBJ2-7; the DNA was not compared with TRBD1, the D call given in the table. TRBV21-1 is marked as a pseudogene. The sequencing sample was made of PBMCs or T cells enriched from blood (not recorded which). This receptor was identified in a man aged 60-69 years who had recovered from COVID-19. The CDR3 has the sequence CASRDKRSGEQYF. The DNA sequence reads TGTGCCAGCAGAGACAAGCGTTCAGGGGAGCAGTACTTC.